The 8 T cell receptor beta chains below all came from one sample that was sequenced in a study of Ad26.COV2.S vaccination and SARS-CoV-2 variants. Measured with immunoSEQ multiplex PCR; TCRdb has only the in-frame clones, and not every one. The sample lists approximately 140,000 clones, 75% to 90% occurring once. The source material was peripheral blood, sampled after recovery from COVID-19. Receptor source: a human donor who had recovered from COVID-19.

The chain joins TRBV20-1 to TRBJ2-1; the D gene is possibly TRBD2 (6 bases). The CDR3 loop spans 15 amino acids. Trimming left V 3 bases short and J 3 bases short, with 15 bases between. Germline V CDR1 and CDR2: DFQATT, SNEGSKA (reference sequence). This CDR3 is CSASGRGTLYNEQFF. The CDR3 coding sequence is TGCAGTGCTAGTGGTCGGGGGACCCTCTACAATGAGCAGTTCTTC.

The gene calls are TRBV9 and TRBJ2-1; weak D call: TRBD2 (7 bases). The CDR3 sequence is 15 residues long. V was pared by 4 bases and J by 4 bases, with 15 bases between. Per germline, CDR1 SGDLS and CDR2 YYNGEE. This CDR3 is CASSPRGAEYNEQFF. CDR3 DNA sequence: TGTGCCAGCAGCCCTCGGGGGGCCGAATACAATGAGCAGTTCTTC.

V and J are TRBV6-2 or TRBV6-3 and TRBJ2-7, with D hard to call. Germline V lookup: CDR1 MNHEY, CDR2 SVGEGT. This CDR3 is 18 amino acids long. V lost 0 bases to trimming and J lost 2 bases, with 20 bases between them. The CDR3, as DNA: TGTGCCAGCAGTTACTCGCGAGCCCCGGCAGTCGCTGCCTACGAGCAGTACTTC. It specifies CASSYSRAPAVAAYEQYF.

The chain has TRBV28 and TRBJ2-5; TRBD2 aligns across 8 bases. V trimming: 5 bases; J trimming: 3 bases; junction bases outside the gene matches: 5. This CDR3 is built from 14 residues. From germline, CDR1 is MDHEN and CDR2 SYDVKM. The CDR3 loop is CASSLRGGKETQYF. The CDR3 DNA is TGTGCCAGCAGTCTTCGGGGGGGGAAAGAGACCCAGTACTTC.

The J gene is TRBJ1-5, the V gene TRBV28, with D possibly being TRBD1 (5 bases). Trimming took off 10 bases at V and 5 bases at J, with 18 bases between the two ends. This CDR3 has 14 amino acids. CDR1 is MDHEN, CDR2 SYDVKM, per germline. The chain's CDR3 is CATSDISRYQPQHF. CDR3 in DNA: TGTGCCACCTCGGACATCAGTCGATATCAGCCCCAGCATTTT.

The chain is built from TRBV7-8 and TRBJ2-2, with 8 bases matching TRBD2. Per the germline V gene, CDR1 is SGHVS and CDR2 is FQNEAQ. This CDR3 region has 16 residues. With 2 bases clipped from V and 5 bases from J, the junction kept 7 bases outside the gene matches. In DNA, the CDR3 is TGTGCCAGCAGCTTATCCGGGCGGGGGGATACCGGGGAGCTGTTTTTT. It yields the protein CASSLSGRGDTGELFF.

A word on this clone: Additional DNA sequences in this sample encode the identical CDR3. This chain links TRBV7-2 with TRBJ2-5; D may match TRBD1 or TRBD2 (5 bases each). Trimming pared 1 base from V and 4 bases from J, leaving 10 bases between. Germline V lookup: CDR1 SGHTA, CDR2 FQGNSA. CDR3 size: 14 residues. The CDR3 DNA is TGTGCCAGCAGCTTAGGGGGACGGGGAGAGACCCAGTACTTC. It yields the protein CASSLGGRGETQYF.

The rearrangement links TRBV9 to TRBJ1-6, with no clear D. Looked up from germline, CDR1 is SGDLS and CDR2 is YYNGEE. V lost 4 bases and J lost 8, with 13 bases in between. The CDR3 loop spans 14 amino acids. The CDR3: CASSPRMFDSPLHF. The CDR3 DNA reads TGTGCCAGCAGCCCCCGGATGTTCGATTCACCCCTCCACTTT.